The T cell receptor (beta chain) described here comes from a study of T cells in Graves' hyperthyroidism and ophthalmopathy. Study in general: Staff took peripheral blood when the initial diagnosis was made, before any treatment began.

Every diagnosis used clinical symptoms, serum thyroxine and TRAb, thyroid ultrasound and orbital computed tomography. RNA transcripts gave rise to amplified TCR beta CDR3 regions. Initially, a first-round RT-PCR of the TCR CDR3 employed the HTBI primer set. TCRdb re-called the multiplex PCR reads with MiXCR, one entry per CDR3 protein. The sample shows approximately 640,000 distinct CDR3 sequences, roughly 16% of them seen only once. There are 18 residues in the CDR3. The J segment lost 3 bases and the V segment lost 0 bases, leaving 7 bases of the junction unmatched. The germline CDR1 and CDR2 sequences are KGHSH and LQKENI.

The sequence came from a woman aged 25 to 39 with Graves' hyperthyroidism. The V and J genes are TRBV18 and TRBJ2-7, with 14 bases lining up with TRBD2. Sample: blood. The CDR3 sequence is CASSPPGTSGRGGYEQYF. The CDR3 nucleotides are TGTGCCAGCTCACCACCCGGGACTAGCGGGAGAGGCGGCTACGAGCAGTACTTC.